The 22 T cell receptor beta chains reported below all come from one sample, sequenced in a study of post-analysis software for immune sequencing data. Researchers reported that TCR beta cDNA libraries carried unique molecular identifiers. TCRdb reanalysed the PCR reads using MiXCR and keeps one entry per CDR3 protein. Here the sample spans 650,000 to 900,000 distinct CDR3 sequences, roughly 46% being singletons. Their antigens are not known. General observations from the study: In patients, TRBV5-6, TRBV5-1 and TRBV20-1 belonged to 4 or 5 TRBV segments found more frequently than in controls.

The sequencing sample was made of blood. Source of these receptors: a girl aged 5-17 years with multiple sclerosis.

This rearrangement joins TRBV12-3 or TRBV12-4 to TRBJ1-5; 9 bases match TRBD1. V lost 3 bases and J lost 5; bases outside the gene matches: 2. The CDR3 consists of 14 residues. Here the CDR3 reads CASSFTGGDQPQHF. The CDR3 coding sequence is TGTGCCAGCAGTTTTACAGGGGGCGATCAGCCCCAGCATTTT.

This chain uses TRBV15 with TRBJ1-2; no clear D. The CDR3 has 14 residues. In germline, CDR1 is LNHNV, CDR2 YYDKDF (reference sequence). Trimming cost V 0 bases and J 2 bases, with 7 bases left between them. The CDR3 region is CATSRDSGNYGYTF. The CDR3 DNA reads as TGTGCCACCAGCAGAGATTCAGGCAACTATGGCTACACCTTC.

This clonotype was counted a few times. The chain carries TRBV20-1 and TRBJ2-3, with 9 bases aligning to TRBD2. The CDR3 length is 15 residues. Germline loops: CDR1 DFQATT, CDR2 SNEGSKA (reference sequence). The junction had 10 bases not matched to a gene; V was cut back by 5 bases and J by 4 bases. CDR3 coding DNA: TGCAGTGCTCACGACCTTAGCGGGAGTGCAGATACGCAGTATTTT. Its protein product is CSAHDLSGSADTQYF.

The V call is TRBV3-1, the J call TRBJ2-7; D possibly corresponds to TRBD2 (5 bases). The germline CDR1 and CDR2 sequences are LGHDT and YNNKEL (reference sequence). The CDR3 totals 14 residues. Trimming removed 4 bases at V and 11 bases at J, with 21 bases between. CDR3 in DNA: TGTGCCAGCAGCCCATCCGGGATGGACTTTCAAAAGTACTTC. This codes for CASSPSGMDFQKYF.

This clonotype was detected once. The chain carries TRBV20-1 and TRBJ2-1, with no clear D. Deletions cut 2 bases from V and 0 bases from J, with 11 bases between. CDR3 length: 15 amino acids. Germline values: CDR1 DFQATT, CDR2 SNEGSKA (reference sequence). The CDR3 is CSARPRQSSYNEQFF. The DNA of the CDR3 is TGCAGTGCTAGACCCAGGCAAAGCTCCTACAATGAGCAGTTCTTC.

J is TRBJ2-1 and V is TRBV2; D remains ambiguous. Germline lookup yields CDR1 SNHLY and CDR2 FYNNEI. The CDR3 covers 16 residues. V gave up 5 bases and J gave up 7 bases, with 21 bases separating them. The CDR3 is CASSPTLGLPWNEQFF. DNA for the CDR3: TGTGCCAGCAGTCCCACTCTCGGGCTGCCATGGAATGAGCAGTTCTTC.

The count of this clonotype is one. This rearrangement joins TRBV7-9 to TRBJ2-5, with a possible D match to TRBD2 (5 bases). Germline CDR1 and CDR2: SEHNR and FQNEAQ (reference sequence). Trimming took off 5 bases at V and 5 bases at J, with 15 bases between the two ends. The CDR3 extends over 14 amino acids. The CDR3 sequence is CASSQPAGVETQYF. As DNA, the CDR3 is TGTGCCAGCAGCCAACCTGCCGGGGTGGAGACCCAGTACTTC.

The chain carries TRBV12-3 or TRBV12-4 and TRBJ2-1, with a possible D match to TRBD2 (6 bases). CDR3 length: 13 amino acids. V was trimmed by 3 bases and J by 7 bases, leaving 10 bases between them. The CDR3 spells CASSFRDSNEQFF. Written as DNA, the CDR3 is TGTGCCAGCAGTTTCCGGGACTCTAATGAGCAGTTCTTC.

The chain has TRBV12-3 or TRBV12-4 and TRBJ2-3; D possibly corresponds to TRBD2 (6 bases). Trimming removed 2 bases at V and 2 bases at J, with 11 bases between. The CDR3 contains 15 residues. The CDR3 protein is CASSLLARDTDTQYF. CDR3 DNA: TGTGCCAGCAGTTTACTAGCGCGGGACACAGATACGCAGTATTTT.

The chain is built from TRBV27 and TRBJ1-5, with D possibly being TRBD1 (5 bases). Germline values: CDR1 MNHEY, CDR2 SMNVEV (reference sequence). This CDR3 is built from 15 residues. Trimming shortened V by 5 bases and J by 0 bases, and 11 bases separated the two germline ends. The CDR3 reads CASSPGGNSNQPQHF. Written as DNA, the CDR3 is TGTGCCAGCAGTCCCGGGGGAAATAGCAATCAGCCCCAGCATTTT.

The J gene is TRBJ2-7, the V gene TRBV15; 8 bases map to TRBD1. V was pared by 5 bases and J by 5 bases, with 5 bases of the junction left unmatched. CDR1 and CDR2 from the germline V gene are LNHNV and YYDKDF (reference sequence). The CDR3 contains 13 residues. DNA of the CDR3: TGTGCCACCAGCTTCCGGACAGGGAACGAGCAGTACTTC. This translates into CATSFRTGNEQYF.

In DNA, the CDR3 is TGCAGTGCTAGTCGTCCCGGGCTAGCGGAAGAGACCCAGTACTTC. The encoded protein is CSASRPGLAEETQYF. The chain carries TRBV20-1 and TRBJ2-5; 7 bases agree with TRBD2. The CDR3 contains 15 residues. The germline V gene has CDR1 DFQATT and CDR2 SNEGSKA (reference sequence). V lost 3 bases and J lost 3; bases outside the gene matches: 10.

The J gene is TRBJ2-3, the V gene TRBV7-2, with D unclear. In germline, CDR1 is SGHTA, CDR2 FQGNSA. V lost 1 base, J lost 2 bases, and 7 bases lay in between. The CDR3 extends over 14 amino acids. DNA for the CDR3: TGTGCCAGCAGCTTAGAGCAGACCACAGATACGCAGTATTTT. Translated, it gives CASSLEQTTDTQYF.

This clonotype was counted a single time. The V gene is TRBV24-1, the J gene TRBJ2-2, with 13 bases that match TRBD2. Germline loops: CDR1 KGHDR, CDR2 SFDVKD. This CDR3 comprises 20 residues. The trim removed 4 bases at V and 4 bases at J, leaving 14 bases unmatched. The CDR3 is CATSETSGRASEGLTGELFF. DNA of the CDR3: TGTGCCACCAGTGAAACTAGCGGGAGGGCCTCAGAGGGCCTCACCGGGGAGCTGTTTTTT.

This clonotype has just a few counts. The chain combines TRBV11-3 with TRBJ2-1; possibly TRBD2 for D (6 bases). This CDR3 has 17 residues. With 3 bases removed from V and 4 bases from J, the gap between germline ends came to 19 bases. In germline, CDR1 is SGHNT, CDR2 YENEEA. The CDR3 sequence is CASSFQSGTSTYNEQFF. The CDR3 DNA sequence: TGTGCCAGCAGCTTCCAATCCGGGACTTCCACTTACAATGAGCAGTTCTTC. Full variable domain (outside the CDR3, taken from reference TRBV11-3 and TRBJ2-1): EAGVVQSPRYKIIEKKQPVAFWCNPISGHNTLYWYLQNLGQGPELLIRYENEEAVDDSQLPKDRFSAERLKGVDSTLKIQPAELGDSAVYLCASSFQSGTSTYNEQFFGPGTRLTVL.

This chain uses TRBV29-1 with TRBJ1-1; 12 bases map to TRBD1. Germline loops: CDR1 SQVTM, CDR2 ANQGSEA. CDR3 size: 14 residues. The J segment lost 7 bases and the V segment lost 5 bases, leaving 8 bases of the junction unmatched. For the CDR3, the DNA is TGCAGCGTTCCGGGACAGGGGGCTTGGGATGAAGCTTTCTTT. Protein product: CSVPGQGAWDEAFF.

The V and J genes are TRBV4-1 and TRBJ2-7; 9 bases align to TRBD2. The V gene end was trimmed by 0 bases and the J gene end by 1 base; junction bases not matched to a gene: 4. Germline CDR1 is MGHRA and CDR2 is YSYEKL. The CDR3 loop spans 16 amino acids. CDR3 amino acids: CASSQDSGRGSYEQYF. CDR3 nucleotides: TGCGCCAGCAGCCAAGATAGCGGGAGAGGGTCCTACGAGCAGTACTTC.

This clonotype occurred a few times. This sequence joins TRBV7-2 and TRBJ2-3, with D unclear. This CDR3 comprises 13 residues. Germline loops: CDR1 SGHTA, CDR2 FQGNSA. V lost 1 base to trimming and J lost 8 bases, with 10 bases between them. CDR3: CASSLEALGTQYF. The CDR3 nucleotides are TGTGCCAGCAGCTTAGAGGCCCTAGGTACGCAGTATTTT. The full variable domain, rest sourced from reference TRBV7-2 and TRBJ2-3, is GAGVSQSPSNKVTEKGKDVELRCDPISGHTALYWYRQSLGQGLEFLIYFQGNSAPDKSGLPSDRFSAERTGGSVSTLTIQRTQQEDSAVYLCASSLEALGTQYFGPGTRLTVL.

The CDR3 spells CASTRDGSTSEQYF. CDR3 sequence (DNA): TGTGCCAGCACCAGGGACGGGTCTACGTCGGAGCAGTACTTC. V usage is TRBV7-9 and J usage is TRBJ2-7; D may correspond to TRBD1 or TRBD2 (5 bases each). V lost 7 bases, J lost 7 bases, and 20 bases lay in between. Germline CDR1 and CDR2: SEHNR and FQNEAQ (reference sequence). The CDR3 sequence is 14 residues long.

This clonotype has more than one count but fewer than ten. The J gene is TRBJ2-2, the V gene TRBV5-1; TRBD2 aligns across 10 bases. This CDR3 has 13 amino acids. V shed 5 bases and J 7 bases; nucleotides not matched to a gene: 2. From germline, CDR1 is SGHRS and CDR2 YFSETQ. The CDR3 region has the DNA TGCGCCAGCAGTCTAGCGGGAGTCGGGGAGCTGTTTTTT. It encodes CASSLAGVGELFF.

This clonotype was seen only a few times. A much more abundant neighbour one base away suggests this may be a read error. The chain is built from TRBV29-1 and TRBJ2-7; D is perhaps TRBD2 (7 bases). With 8 bases removed from V and 2 bases from J, the gap between germline ends came to 28 bases. The CDR3 covers 17 residues. CDR1 and CDR2 from the germline V gene are SQVTM and ANQGSEA. In DNA form, the CDR3 reads TGCAGCATTGGTGGGGCGGGGGCGGCTAGCATTACCTACGAGCAGTACTTC. Its protein is CSIGGAGAASITYEQYF.

The chain is built from TRBV7-6 and TRBJ2-3, with 10 bases matching TRBD2. J was trimmed by 6 bases and V by 1 base; bases with no gene match: 4. Germline-derived CDR1 and CDR2 are SGHVS and FNYEAQ. The CDR3 is made up of 15 amino acids. The CDR3 DNA reads TGTGCCAGCAGCTTAGGGTCTAGCGGGAGCGATACGCAGTATTTT. Translating it yields CASSLGSSGSDTQYF.